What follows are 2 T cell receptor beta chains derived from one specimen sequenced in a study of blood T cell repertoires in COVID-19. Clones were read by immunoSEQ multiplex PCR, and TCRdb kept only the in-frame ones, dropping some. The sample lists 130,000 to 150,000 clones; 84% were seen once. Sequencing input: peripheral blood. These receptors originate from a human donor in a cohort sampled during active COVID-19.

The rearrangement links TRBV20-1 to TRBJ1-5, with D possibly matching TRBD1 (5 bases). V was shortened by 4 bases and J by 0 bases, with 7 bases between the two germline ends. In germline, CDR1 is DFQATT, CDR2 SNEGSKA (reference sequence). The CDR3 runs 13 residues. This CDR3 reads CSAIDSSNQPQHF. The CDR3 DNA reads TGCAGTGCTATTGACAGTAGCAATCAGCCCCAGCATTTT.

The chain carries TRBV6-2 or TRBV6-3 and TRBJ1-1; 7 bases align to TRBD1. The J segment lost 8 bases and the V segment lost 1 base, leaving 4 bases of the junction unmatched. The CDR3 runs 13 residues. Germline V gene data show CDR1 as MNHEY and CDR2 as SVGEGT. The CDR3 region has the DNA TGTGCCAGCAGTTACTTGAAGGGGGCGGAAGCTTTCTTT. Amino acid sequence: CASSYLKGAEAFF.